This record covers a single TCR beta chain. This CDR3 spans 14 amino acids. V lost 2 bases to trimming and J lost 9 bases; unmatched junction nucleotides: 10. Germline CDR1 reads SGHKS; CDR2 reads YYEKEE (reference sequence). The record originates from a study of T cell changes during pregnancy in multiple sclerosis. Sequencing used immunoSEQ multiplex PCR; TCRdb keeps in-frame clones, though not all of them. The profile shows about 43,000 clones, 88% of them singletons. The receptor was isolated from a female donor in good health, enrolled as a control in a pregnancy study. The chain is built from TRBV5-5 and TRBJ2-5; 7 nucleotides agree with TRBD1. Sequenced here: peripheral blood, sampled in the first trimester of pregnancy. CDR3 coding DNA: TGTGCCAGCAGCTTTCCTCGGACAGGAAGGGCCCAGTACTTC. It translates to CASSFPRTGRAQYF.